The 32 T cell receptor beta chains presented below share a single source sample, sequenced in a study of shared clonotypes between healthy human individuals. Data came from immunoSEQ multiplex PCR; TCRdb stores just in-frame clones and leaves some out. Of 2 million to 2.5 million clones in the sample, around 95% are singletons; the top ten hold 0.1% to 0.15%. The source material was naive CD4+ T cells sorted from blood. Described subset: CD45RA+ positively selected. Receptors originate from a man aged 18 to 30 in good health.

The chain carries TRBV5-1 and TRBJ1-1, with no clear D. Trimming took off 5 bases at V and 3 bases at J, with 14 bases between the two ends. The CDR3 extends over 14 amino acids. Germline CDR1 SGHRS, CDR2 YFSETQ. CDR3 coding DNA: TGCGCCAGCAGTCACTCCGGGGTCTACACTGAAGCTTTCTTT. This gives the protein CASSHSGVYTEAFF.

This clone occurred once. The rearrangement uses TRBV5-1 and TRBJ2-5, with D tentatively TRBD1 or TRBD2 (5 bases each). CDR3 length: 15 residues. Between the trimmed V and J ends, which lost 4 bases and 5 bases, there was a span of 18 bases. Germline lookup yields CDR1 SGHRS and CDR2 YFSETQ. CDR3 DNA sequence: TGCGCCAGCAGCATGACATCCGGGACCGGGGAGACCCAGTACTTC. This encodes CASSMTSGTGETQYF.

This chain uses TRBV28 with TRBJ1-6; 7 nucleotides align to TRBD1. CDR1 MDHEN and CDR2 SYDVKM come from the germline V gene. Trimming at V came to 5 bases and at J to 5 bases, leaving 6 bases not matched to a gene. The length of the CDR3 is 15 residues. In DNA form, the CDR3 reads TGTGCCAGCAGTACGAGAGGGACAGATAATTCACCCCTCCACTTT. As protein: CASSTRGTDNSPLHF.

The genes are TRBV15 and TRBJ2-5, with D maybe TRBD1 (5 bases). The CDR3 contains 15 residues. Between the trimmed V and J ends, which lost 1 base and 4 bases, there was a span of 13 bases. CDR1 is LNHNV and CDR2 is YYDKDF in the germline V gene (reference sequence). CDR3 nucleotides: TGTGCCACCAGCAGAGTCACAGGTTTAGGAGAGACCCAGTACTTC. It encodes CATSRVTGLGETQYF.

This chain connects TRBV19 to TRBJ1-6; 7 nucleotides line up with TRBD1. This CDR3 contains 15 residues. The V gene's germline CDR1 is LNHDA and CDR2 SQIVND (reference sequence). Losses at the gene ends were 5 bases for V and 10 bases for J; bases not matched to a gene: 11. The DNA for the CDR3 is TGTGCCAGTAGTTCCCACGACAGGGTAGGGTCACCCCTCCACTTT. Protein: CASSSHDRVGSPLHF.

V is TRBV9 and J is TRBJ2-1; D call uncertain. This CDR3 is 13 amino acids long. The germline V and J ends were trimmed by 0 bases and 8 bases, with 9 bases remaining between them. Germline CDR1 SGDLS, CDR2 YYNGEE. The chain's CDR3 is CASSVDGHYEQFF. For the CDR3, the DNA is TGTGCCAGCAGCGTAGACGGGCACTATGAGCAGTTCTTC. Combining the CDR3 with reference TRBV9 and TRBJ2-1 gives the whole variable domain DSGVTQTPKHLITATGQRVTLRCSPRSGDLSVYWYQQSLDQGLQFLIQYYNGEERAKGNILERFSAQQFPDLHSELNLSSLELGDSALYFCASSVDGHYEQFFGPGTRLTVL.

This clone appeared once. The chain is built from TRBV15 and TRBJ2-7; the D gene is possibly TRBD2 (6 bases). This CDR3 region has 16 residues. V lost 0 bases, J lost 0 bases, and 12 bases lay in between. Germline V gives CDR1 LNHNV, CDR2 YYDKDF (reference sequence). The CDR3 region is CATSRDLLASSYEQYF. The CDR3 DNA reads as TGTGCCACCAGCAGAGATCTCCTAGCGAGCTCCTACGAGCAGTACTTC.

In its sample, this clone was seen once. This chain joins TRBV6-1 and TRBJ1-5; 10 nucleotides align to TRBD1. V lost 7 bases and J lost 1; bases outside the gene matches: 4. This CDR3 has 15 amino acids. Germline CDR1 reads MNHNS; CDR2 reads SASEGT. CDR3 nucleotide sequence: TGTGCCAGCACTAGGACAGGGGGGAGCAATCAGCCCCAGCATTTT. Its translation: CASTRTGGSNQPQHF.

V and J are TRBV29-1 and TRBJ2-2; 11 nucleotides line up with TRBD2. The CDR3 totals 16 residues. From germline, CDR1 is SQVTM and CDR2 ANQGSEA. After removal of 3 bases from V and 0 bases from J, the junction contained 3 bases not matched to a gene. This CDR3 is CSVDRLAGSNTGELFF. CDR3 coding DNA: TGCAGCGTTGACCGACTAGCGGGGTCGAACACCGGGGAGCTGTTTTTT.

CDR3 nucleotide sequence: TGTGCCAGCAGCTTGGAGGCGGGTTCACCCCTCCACTTT. Amino acid sequence: CASSLEAGSPLHF. The chain recombines TRBV5-4 with TRBJ1-6; D is unresolved. There are 13 residues in the CDR3. Germline CDR1 SGHNT, CDR2 YYREEE (reference sequence). Trimming took 0 bases from V and 9 from J, leaving 7 bases between them.

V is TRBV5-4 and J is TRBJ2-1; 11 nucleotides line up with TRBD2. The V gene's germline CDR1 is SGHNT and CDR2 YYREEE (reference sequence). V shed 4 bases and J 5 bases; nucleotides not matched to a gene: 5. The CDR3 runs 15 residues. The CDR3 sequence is CASSVTSGANNEQFF. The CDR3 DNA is TGTGCCAGCAGCGTGACTAGCGGGGCAAACAATGAGCAGTTCTTC. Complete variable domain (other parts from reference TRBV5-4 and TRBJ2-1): ETGVTQSPTHLIKTRGQQVTLRCSSQSGHNTVSWYQQALGQGPQFIFQYYREEENGRGNFPPRFSGLQFPNYSSELNVNALELDDSALYLCASSVTSGANNEQFFGPGTRLTVL.

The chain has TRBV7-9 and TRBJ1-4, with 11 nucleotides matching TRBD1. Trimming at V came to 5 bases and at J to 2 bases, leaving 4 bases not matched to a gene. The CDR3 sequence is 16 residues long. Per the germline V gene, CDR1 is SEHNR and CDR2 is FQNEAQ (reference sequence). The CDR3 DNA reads TGTGCCAGCAGCCTAGGACAGGGGGCGACTAATGAAAAACTGTTTTTT. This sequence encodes CASSLGQGATNEKLFF. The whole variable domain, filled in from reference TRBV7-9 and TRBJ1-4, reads DTGVSQNPRHKITKRGQNVTFRCDPISEHNRLYWYRQTLGQGPEFLTYFQNEAQLEKSRLLSDRFSAERPKGSFSTLEIQRTEQGDSAMYLCASSLGQGATNEKLFFGSGTQLSVL.

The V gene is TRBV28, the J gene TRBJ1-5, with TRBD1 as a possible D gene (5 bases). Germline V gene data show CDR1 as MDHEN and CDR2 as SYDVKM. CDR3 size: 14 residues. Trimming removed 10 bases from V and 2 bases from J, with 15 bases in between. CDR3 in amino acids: CAIRWGVGNQPQHF. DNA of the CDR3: TGTGCCATACGCTGGGGGGTCGGCAATCAGCCCCAGCATTTT.

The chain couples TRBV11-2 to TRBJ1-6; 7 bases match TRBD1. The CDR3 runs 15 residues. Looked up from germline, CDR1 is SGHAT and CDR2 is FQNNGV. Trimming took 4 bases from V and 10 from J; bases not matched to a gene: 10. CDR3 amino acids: CASSWGAGGESPLHF. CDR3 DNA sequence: TGTGCCAGCAGCTGGGGGGCAGGGGGTGAATCACCCCTCCACTTT.

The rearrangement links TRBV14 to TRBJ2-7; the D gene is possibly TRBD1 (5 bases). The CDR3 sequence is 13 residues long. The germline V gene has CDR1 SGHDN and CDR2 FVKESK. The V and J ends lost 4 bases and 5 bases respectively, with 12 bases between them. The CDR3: CASSPQGSHEQYF. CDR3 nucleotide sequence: TGTGCCAGCAGCCCCCAGGGTTCCCACGAGCAGTACTTC.

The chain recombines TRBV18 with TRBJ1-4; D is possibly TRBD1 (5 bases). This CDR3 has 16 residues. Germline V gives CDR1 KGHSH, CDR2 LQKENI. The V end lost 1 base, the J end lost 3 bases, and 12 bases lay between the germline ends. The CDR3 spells CASSPRTGGSNEKLFF. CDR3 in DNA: TGTGCCAGCTCACCACGGACCGGGGGTTCTAATGAAAAACTGTTTTTT.

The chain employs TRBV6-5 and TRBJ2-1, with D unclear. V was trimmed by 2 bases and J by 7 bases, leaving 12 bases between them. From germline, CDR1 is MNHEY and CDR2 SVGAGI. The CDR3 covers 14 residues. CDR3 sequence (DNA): TGTGCCAGCAGTTACAGGGTCTTAGGGAATGAGCAGTTCTTC. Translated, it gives CASSYRVLGNEQFF.

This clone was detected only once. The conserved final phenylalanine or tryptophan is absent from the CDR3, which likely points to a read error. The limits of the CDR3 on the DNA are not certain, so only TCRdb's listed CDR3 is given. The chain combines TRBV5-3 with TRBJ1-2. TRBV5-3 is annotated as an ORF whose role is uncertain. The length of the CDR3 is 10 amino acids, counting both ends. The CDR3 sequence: CARSLRASPQ.

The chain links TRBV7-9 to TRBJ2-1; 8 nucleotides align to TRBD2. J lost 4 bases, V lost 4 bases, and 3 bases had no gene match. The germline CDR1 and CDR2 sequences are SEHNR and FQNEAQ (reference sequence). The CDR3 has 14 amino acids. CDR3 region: CASSSAGVYNEQFF. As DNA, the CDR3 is TGTGCCAGCAGCTCAGCGGGAGTATACAATGAGCAGTTCTTC.

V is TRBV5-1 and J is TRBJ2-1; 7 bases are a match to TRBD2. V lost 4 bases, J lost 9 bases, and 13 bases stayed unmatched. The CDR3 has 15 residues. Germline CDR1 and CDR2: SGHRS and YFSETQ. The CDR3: CASSPERGRLAEQFF. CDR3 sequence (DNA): TGCGCCAGCAGCCCCGAGCGGGGAAGGTTGGCTGAGCAGTTCTTC.

CDR3 loop: CASSFIGASTDTQYF. In DNA, the CDR3 is TGTGCCAGCAGTTTCATAGGGGCCAGCACAGATACGCAGTATTTT. This rearrangement joins TRBV28 to TRBJ2-3, with D maybe TRBD1 (5 bases). This CDR3 is built from 15 residues. The germline V and J ends were trimmed by 3 bases and 0 bases, with 10 bases remaining between them. Germline assignment: CDR1 MDHEN and CDR2 SYDVKM.

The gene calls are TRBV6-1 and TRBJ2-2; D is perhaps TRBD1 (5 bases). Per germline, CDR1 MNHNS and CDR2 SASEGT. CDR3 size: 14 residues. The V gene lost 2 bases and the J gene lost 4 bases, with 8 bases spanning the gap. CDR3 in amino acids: CASSERGTTGELFF. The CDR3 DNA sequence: TGTGCCAGCAGTGAAAGGGGTACCACCGGGGAGCTGTTTTTT.

Here the CDR3 DNA reads TGTGCCAGCTCACCGGGACCGTACCGCTCCTACAATGAGCAGTTCTTC. Translated: CASSPGPYRSYNEQFF. V gene TRBV18 combines with J gene TRBJ2-1; possibly TRBD1 or TRBD2 for D (5 bases each). V lost 3 bases, J lost 0 bases, and 12 bases lay in between. The germline gives CDR1 KGHSH, CDR2 LQKENI. CDR3 length: 16 residues.

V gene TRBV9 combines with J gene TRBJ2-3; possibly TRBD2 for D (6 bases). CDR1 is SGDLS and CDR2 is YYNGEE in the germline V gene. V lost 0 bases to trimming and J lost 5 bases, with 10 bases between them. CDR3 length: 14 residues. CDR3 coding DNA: TGTGCCAGCAGCGTAGGGGACTGGAAAGATACGCAGTATTTT. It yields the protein CASSVGDWKDTQYF.

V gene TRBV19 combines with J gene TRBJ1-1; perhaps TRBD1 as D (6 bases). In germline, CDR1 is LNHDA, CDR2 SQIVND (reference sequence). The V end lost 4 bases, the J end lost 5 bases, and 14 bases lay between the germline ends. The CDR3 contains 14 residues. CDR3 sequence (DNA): TGTGCCAGTAGTAGGTTCACAGGGCGGACTGAAGCTTTCTTT. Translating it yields CASSRFTGRTEAFF.

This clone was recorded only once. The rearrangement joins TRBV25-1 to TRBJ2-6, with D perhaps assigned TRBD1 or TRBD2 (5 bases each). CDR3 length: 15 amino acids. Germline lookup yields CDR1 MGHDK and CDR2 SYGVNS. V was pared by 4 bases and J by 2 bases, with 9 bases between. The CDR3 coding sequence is TGTGCCAGCAGTGGAGGGGTAGCTGGGGCCAACGTCCTGACTTTC. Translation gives CASSGGVAGANVLTF.

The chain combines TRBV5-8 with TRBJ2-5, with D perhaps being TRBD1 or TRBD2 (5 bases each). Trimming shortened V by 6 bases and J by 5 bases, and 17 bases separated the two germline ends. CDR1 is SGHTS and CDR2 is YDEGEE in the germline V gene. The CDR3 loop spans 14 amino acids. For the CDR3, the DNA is TGTGCCAGCATTGCCGCGTGGGGACGCGAGACCCAGTACTTC. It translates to CASIAAWGRETQYF.

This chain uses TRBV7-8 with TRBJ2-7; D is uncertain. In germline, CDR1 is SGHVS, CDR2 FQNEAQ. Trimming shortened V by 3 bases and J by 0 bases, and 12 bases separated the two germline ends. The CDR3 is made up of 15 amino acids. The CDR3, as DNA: TGTGCCAGCAGCTTGGGTCTCTCGAGCTCCTACGAGCAGTACTTC. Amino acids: CASSLGLSSSYEQYF.

In DNA, the CDR3 is TGCGCCAGCAGCTTGGAAGTCCCACAGGGGTATTCACCCCTCCACTTT. Protein: CASSLEVPQGYSPLHF. The chain carries TRBV5-1 and TRBJ1-6; 7 positions agree with TRBD1. The CDR3 is made up of 16 amino acids. Germline V gene lookup returns CDR1 SGHRS and CDR2 YFSETQ. V lost 0 bases to trimming and J lost 8 bases; unmatched junction nucleotides: 8.

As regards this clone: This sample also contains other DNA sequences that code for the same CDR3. The CDR3 spells CASSPRTATYEQYF. CDR3 bases: TGTGCCAGTAGTCCCAGGACAGCCACCTACGAGCAGTACTTC. The V call is TRBV19, the J call TRBJ2-7, with D maybe TRBD1 (6 bases). CDR1 and CDR2 (germline): LNHDA, SQIVND (reference sequence). V was pared by 5 bases and J by 2 bases, with 13 bases between. The CDR3 length is 14 residues.

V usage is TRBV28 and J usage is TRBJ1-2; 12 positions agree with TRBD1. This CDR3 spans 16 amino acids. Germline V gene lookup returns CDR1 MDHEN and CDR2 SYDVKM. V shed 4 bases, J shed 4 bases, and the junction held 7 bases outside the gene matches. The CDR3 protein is CASSSGTGGDSYGYTF. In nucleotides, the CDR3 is TGTGCCAGCAGTTCCGGGACAGGGGGCGATAGCTATGGCTACACCTTC.

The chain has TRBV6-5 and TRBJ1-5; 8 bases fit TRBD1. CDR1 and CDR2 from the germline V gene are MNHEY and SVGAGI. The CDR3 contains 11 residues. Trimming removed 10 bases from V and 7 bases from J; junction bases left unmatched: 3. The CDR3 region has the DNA TGTGCCACCGCAGGGGGCCAGCCCCAGCATTTT. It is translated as CATAGGQPQHF.